This TCR beta chain was found in a study of identical twins (dated by TCRdb to 2015 to 2016). About the investigation overall: The study deep-sequenced TCR alpha and beta repertoires from monozygotic twins, unrelated adults of various ages and cord blood to test whether fetal clonotypes persist. To rule out contamination, replicate twin experiments were performed at different times with different library preparation protocols.

The full study reports these points: In monozygotic twins, out-of-frame TCR alpha sharing was systematically underestimated by recombination models, although the models agreed with sharing between unrelated individuals. Because the same donors could not be followed over many years, the conclusions relied on cross-sectional statistical analysis. A weaker excess of twin sharing was found in beta out-of-frame sequences because the signal-to-noise ratio was lowered by fewer shared sequences. Invariant T cells such as MAIT and iNKT could partly confound zero-insertion analyses, although diverse VJ usage argued against such confounding for most clonotypes. Fewer insertions were carried by abundant cord blood beta clonotypes, a similar but weaker trend appeared in young adult naive repertoires, and no such trend appeared in memory repertoires. Compared with coincidental sharing between unrelated individuals, out-of-frame TCR alpha sequences shared between twins showed an excess of sequences with low generation probability.

The library came from 5' RACE. Sequencing instrument: Illumina HiSeq 2000. A universal primer binding site was added through template switching, and the final cDNA carried a unique molecular identifier so that TCR cDNA molecules could be counted accurately. First-strand cDNA for TCR alpha and beta chains was synthesized from specific primers in the conserved constant-segment region. To control for contamination, every cDNA library carried two barcodes: a SMART-Mk sample barcode plus Illumina barcodes. TruSeq adapter sequences and Illumina sample barcodes were added in two successive PCR steps. TCR alpha and beta cDNA libraries were sequenced on the Illumina HiSeq platform with custom primers. The original methods were these. MiGEC processed the raw reads to extract unique molecular identifiers, while MiXCR was used to determine the CDR3 positions. For each individual, recombination models were inferred using an EM algorithm with the repgenHMM and IGoR tools. The analysis of shared clonotypes was done with the tcR package in R, with sharing normalized by the product of cloneset sizes. To study raw recombination free of thymic and clonal selection effects, out-of-frame nonproductive sequences were analyzed. Using fastp trimming at Q25 and MiXCR clonotype assembly, TCRdb reanalyzed the public sequencing data and kept in-frame beta chains. One record per CDR3 amino acid sequence lists the most common genes and DNA. TCRdb, not the original authors, processed these V and J calls. This sample lists fewer than 900,000 distinct CDR3 sequences; 21% were detected once. Of the sample, 4% to 5.5% falls within the top ten clones.

Only healthy Caucasian donors were included. Three pairs of female monozygotic twins, all aged roughly 18 to 29 years, were included in the twin cohort. The RNA used for TCR libraries was isolated from peripheral blood mononuclear cells. Worth noting for this clonotype: This clone's antigen is unknown. One base away there is no much larger clone; base qualities are not given.

V sheds 3 bases and J sheds 4 bases, leaving 11 bases between their ends. Measured from the cysteine to the phenylalanine, the CDR3 is 13 residues long. The retained sequence is limited to the CDR3, 39 bases, with the frame set at the first base. Via the germline V gene, CDR1 is SGHRS and CDR2 YFSETQ. This sample was shared with a second study, whose subject was T cells expressing NK-cell markers. As noted in the second study: About 8 donors provided sorted CD3+CD56+NKG2C+, CD3+CD56+NKG2C- and CD3+CD56-NKG2C+ T-cell subsets, whose TCR beta-chain repertoires were profiled. Among the eight sequenced donors, only one was HCMV-seronegative, while the other seven were HCMV-seropositive. To restrict sorting to alphabetaTCR-expressing T cells, an anti-gammadeltaTCR antibody was added in several experiments. For more than 5 donors, the dominant CD3+CD56+NKG2C+ clonotypes were among the top 10 CD8+ clonotypes and accounted for about 1.0-8% of CD8+ T cells. Those dominant clonotypes were again the most abundant among CD3+CD56-NKG2C+ cells in a handful of donors, at roughly 25-60.1%. It remained unclear whether the expanded NKG2C-expressing T cell clones were specific for HCMV antigens. The study sequenced eight donors, all healthy volunteers chosen at random: three men and five women. HCMV-specific IgG was detected in serum with a commercial ELISA kit to determine HCMV serostatus. For over five donors, bulk peripheral blood T-cell repertoires were additionally sequenced from unsorted PBMC. Reads were demultiplexed and grouped by UMI with MIGEC, and clonotypes were assembled and quantified with MiTCR. To exclude erroneous sequences, only TCR cDNA sequences supported by at least two reads were retained. The tcR package was used for downstream repertoire analysis, and clonotypes were matched between fractions using CDR3 nucleotide sequence together with V segment. VDJmatch was used to annotate antigen specificity against VDJdb, with one amino acid substitution in CDR3 allowed.

The receptor comes from a woman younger than 30 in good health. Source material: PBMCs. This chain is built from TRBV5-1 and TRBJ2-7; TRBD1 is a possible D gene, resting on 6 matching bases. The CDR3 protein: CASSWLQGYEQYF. The sequence in DNA is TGCGCCAGCAGCTGGTTACAGGGATACGAGCAGTACTTC. The full variable domain, with segments outside the CDR3 supplied by the reference TRBV5-1 and TRBJ2-7 proteins, appears as KAGVTQTPRYLIKTRGQQVTLSCSPISGHRSVSWYQQTPGQGLQFLFEYFSETQRNKGNFPGRFSGRQFSNSRSEMNVSTLELGDSALYLCASSWLQGYEQYFGPGTRLTVT.